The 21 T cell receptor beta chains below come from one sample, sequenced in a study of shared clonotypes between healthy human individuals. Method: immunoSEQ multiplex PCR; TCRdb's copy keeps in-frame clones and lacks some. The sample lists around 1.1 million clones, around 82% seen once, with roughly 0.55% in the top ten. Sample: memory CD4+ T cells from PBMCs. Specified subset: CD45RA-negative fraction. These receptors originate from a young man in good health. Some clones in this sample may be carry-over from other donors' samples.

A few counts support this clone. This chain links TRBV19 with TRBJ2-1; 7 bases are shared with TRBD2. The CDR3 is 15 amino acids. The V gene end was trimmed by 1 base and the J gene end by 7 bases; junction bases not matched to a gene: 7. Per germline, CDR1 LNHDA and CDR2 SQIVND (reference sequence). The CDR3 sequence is CASSIGAAGKNEQFF. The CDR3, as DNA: TGTGCCAGTAGTATAGGGGCAGCGGGAAAGAATGAGCAGTTCTTC.

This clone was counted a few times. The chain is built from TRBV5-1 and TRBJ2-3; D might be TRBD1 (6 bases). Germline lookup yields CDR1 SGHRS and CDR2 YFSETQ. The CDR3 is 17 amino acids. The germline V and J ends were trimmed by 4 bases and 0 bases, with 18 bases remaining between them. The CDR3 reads CASSRGVGTHSTDTQYF. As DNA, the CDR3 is TGCGCCAGCAGCAGGGGCGTTGGGACACACAGCACAGATACGCAGTATTTT. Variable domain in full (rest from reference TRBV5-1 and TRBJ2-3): KAGVTQTPRYLIKTRGQQVTLSCSPISGHRSVSWYQQTPGQGLQFLFEYFSETQRNKGNFPGRFSGRQFSNSRSEMNVSTLELGDSALYLCASSRGVGTHSTDTQYFGPGTRLTVL.

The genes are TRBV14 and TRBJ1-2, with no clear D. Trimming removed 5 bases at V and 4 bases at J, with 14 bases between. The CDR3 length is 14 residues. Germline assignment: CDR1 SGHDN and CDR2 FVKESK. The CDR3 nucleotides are TGTGCCAGCAGCGCCATTGGGCCTCCCTATGGCTACACCTTC. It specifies CASSAIGPPYGYTF.

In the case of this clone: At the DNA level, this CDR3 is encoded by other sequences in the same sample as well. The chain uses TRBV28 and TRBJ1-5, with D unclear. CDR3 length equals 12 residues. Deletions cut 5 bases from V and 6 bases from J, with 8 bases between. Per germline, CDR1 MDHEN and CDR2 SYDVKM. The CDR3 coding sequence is TGTGCCAGCAGTCTCTCCGTTCAGCCCCAGCATTTT. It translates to CASSLSVQPQHF.

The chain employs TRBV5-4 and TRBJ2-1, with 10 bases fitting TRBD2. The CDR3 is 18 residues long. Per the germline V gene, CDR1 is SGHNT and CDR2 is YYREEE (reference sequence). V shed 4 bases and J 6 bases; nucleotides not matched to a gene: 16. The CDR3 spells CASSGRGRASGRSNEQFF. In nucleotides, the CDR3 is TGTGCCAGCAGCGGGCGAGGAAGGGCTAGCGGGAGATCCAATGAGCAGTTCTTC.

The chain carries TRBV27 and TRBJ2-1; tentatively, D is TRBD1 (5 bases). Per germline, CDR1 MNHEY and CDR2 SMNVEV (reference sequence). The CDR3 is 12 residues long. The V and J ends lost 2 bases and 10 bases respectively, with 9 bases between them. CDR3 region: CASSLQGGEQFF. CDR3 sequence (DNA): TGTGCCAGCAGTTTACAGGGTGGCGAGCAGTTCTTC.

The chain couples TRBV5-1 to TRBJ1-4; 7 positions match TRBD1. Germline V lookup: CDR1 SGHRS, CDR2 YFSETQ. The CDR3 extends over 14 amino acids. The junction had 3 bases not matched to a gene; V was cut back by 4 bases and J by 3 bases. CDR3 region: CASSQGQSNEKLFF. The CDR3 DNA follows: TGCGCCAGCAGCCAGGGACAGTCTAATGAAAAACTGTTTTTT.

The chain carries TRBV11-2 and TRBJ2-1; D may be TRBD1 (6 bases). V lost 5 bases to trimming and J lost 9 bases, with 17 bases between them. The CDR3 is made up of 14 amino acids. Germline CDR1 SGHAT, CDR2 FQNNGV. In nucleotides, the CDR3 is TGTGCCAGCAGCGCGAACAGGGAATGGGGTGAGCAGTTCTTC. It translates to CASSANREWGEQFF. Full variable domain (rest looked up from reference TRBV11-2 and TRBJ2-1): EAGVAQSPRYKIIEKRQSVAFWCNPISGHATLYWYQQILGQGPKLLIQFQNNGVVDDSQLPKDRFSAERLKGVDSTLKIQPAKLEDSAVYLCASSANREWGEQFFGPGTRLTVL.

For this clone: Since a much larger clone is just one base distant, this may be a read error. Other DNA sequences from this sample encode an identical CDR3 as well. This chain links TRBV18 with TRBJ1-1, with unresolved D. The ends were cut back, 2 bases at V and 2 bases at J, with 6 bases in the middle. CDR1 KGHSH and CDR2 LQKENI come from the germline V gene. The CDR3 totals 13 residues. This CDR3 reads CASSPNGNTEAFF. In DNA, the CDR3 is TGTGCCAGCTCACCAAACGGAAACACTGAAGCTTTCTTT. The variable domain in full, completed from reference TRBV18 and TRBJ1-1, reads NAGVMQNPRHLVRRRGQEARLRCSPMKGHSHVYWYRQLPEEGLKFMVYLQKENIIDESGMPKERFSAEFPKEGPSILRIQQVVRGDSAAYFCASSPNGNTEAFFGQGTRLTVV.

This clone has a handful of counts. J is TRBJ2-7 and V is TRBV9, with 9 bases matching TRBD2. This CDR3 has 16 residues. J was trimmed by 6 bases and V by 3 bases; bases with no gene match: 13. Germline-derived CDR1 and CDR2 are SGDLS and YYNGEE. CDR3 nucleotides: TGTGCCAGCAGCGCTGGGACTAGCATAGGGTTGAGCGAGCAGTACTTC. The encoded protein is CASSAGTSIGLSEQYF.

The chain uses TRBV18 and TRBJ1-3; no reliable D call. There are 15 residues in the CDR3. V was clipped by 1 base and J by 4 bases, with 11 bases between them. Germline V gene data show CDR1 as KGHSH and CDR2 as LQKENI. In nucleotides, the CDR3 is TGTGCCAGCTCACCACGAGACGGCAGGGGAAACACCATATATTTT. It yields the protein CASSPRDGRGNTIYF.

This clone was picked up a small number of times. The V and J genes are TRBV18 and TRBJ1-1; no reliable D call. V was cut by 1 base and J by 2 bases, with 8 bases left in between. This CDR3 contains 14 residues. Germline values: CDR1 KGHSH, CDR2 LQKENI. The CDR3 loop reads CASSPLSANTEAFF. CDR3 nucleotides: TGTGCCAGCTCACCACTTTCTGCCAACACTGAAGCTTTCTTT.

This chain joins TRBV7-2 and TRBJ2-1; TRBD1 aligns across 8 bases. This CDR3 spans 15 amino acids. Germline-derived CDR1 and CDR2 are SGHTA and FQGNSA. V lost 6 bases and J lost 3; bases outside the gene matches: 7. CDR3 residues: CASRPDRDYYNEQFF. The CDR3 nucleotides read TGTGCCAGCAGACCGGACAGGGATTACTACAATGAGCAGTTCTTC.

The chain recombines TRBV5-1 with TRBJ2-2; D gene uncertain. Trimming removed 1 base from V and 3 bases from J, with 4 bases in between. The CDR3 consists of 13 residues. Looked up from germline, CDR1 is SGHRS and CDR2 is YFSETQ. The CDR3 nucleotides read TGCGCCAGCAGCTTGAGTTACACCGGGGAGCTGTTTTTT. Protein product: CASSLSYTGELFF.

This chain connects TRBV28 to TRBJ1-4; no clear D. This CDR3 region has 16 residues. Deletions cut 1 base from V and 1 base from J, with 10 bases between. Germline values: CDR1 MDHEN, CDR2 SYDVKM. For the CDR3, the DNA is TGTGCCAGCAGTTTATTGTCAAGCGGAACTAATGAAAAACTGTTTTTT. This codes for CASSLLSSGTNEKLFF. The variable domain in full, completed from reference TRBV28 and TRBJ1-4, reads DVKVTQSSRYLVKRTGEKVFLECVQDMDHENMFWYRQDPGLGLRLIYFSYDVKMKEKGDIPEGYSVSREKKERFSLILESASTNQTSMYLCASSLLSSGTNEKLFFGSGTQLSVL.

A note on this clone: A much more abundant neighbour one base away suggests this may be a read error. In DNA form, the CDR3 reads TGTGCCAGCAGCCAAAACTATGGCTACACCTTC. Translation gives CASSQNYGYTF. The chain links TRBV7-9 to TRBJ1-2; the D is unclear. Germline loops: CDR1 SEHNR, CDR2 FQNEAQ (reference sequence). The CDR3 has 11 residues. V dropped 5 bases and J dropped 2 bases, with 3 bases sitting between them.

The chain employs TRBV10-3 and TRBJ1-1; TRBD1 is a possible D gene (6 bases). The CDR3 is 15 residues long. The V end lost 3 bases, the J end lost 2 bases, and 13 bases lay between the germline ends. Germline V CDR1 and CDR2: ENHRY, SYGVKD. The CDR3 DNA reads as TGTGCCATCAGTGAAATGGGACAATCTAACACTGAAGCTTTCTTT. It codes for CAISEMGQSNTEAFF.

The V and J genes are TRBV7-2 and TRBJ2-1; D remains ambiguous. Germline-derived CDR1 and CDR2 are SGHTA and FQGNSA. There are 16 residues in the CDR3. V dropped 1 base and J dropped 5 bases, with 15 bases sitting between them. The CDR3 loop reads CASSLVGTVANNEQFF. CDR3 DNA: TGTGCCAGCAGCTTAGTTGGAACAGTAGCTAACAATGAGCAGTTCTTC.

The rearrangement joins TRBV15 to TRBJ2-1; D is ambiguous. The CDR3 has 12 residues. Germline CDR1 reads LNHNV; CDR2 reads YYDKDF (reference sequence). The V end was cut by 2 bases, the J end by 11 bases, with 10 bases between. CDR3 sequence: CATSRSLQQQFF. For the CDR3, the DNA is TGTGCCACCAGCAGATCACTGCAACAGCAGTTCTTC.

CDR3 sequence reads: CSAWDRYGYTF. The CDR3 nucleotides read TGCAGTGCCTGGGATCGCTATGGCTACACCTTC. V gene TRBV20-1 combines with J gene TRBJ1-2; D is unresolved. Germline V gene sequence: CDR1 DFQATT, CDR2 SNEGSKA (reference sequence). CDR3 length: 11 residues. V was cut by 6 bases and J by 4 bases, with 9 bases left in between.

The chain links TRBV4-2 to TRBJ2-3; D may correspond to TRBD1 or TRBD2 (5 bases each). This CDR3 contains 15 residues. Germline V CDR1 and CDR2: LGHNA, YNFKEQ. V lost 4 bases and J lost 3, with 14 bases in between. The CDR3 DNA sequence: TGTGCCAGCAGCCCCATGGGGGAGTGGACAGATACGCAGTATTTT. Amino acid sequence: CASSPMGEWTDTQYF.